The T cell receptor (beta chain) under discussion was sequenced for a study of blood T cells in healthy people across ages. A second PCR, run for roughly 6 to 11 cycles, used a sample-barcoded 5' primer plus a J-beta primer mix. TCRdb fed the 5' RACE reads into MiXCR, producing one record per CDR3 protein. The table has approximately 900,000 distinct CDR3 sequences, about 29% seen once. Trimming removed 5 bases at V and 3 bases at J, with 10 bases between. The CDR3 contains 13 residues. Germline-derived CDR1 and CDR2 are SEHNR and FQNEAQ (reference sequence). This clonotype was seen more than once but under ten times. The same sample was also studied in work on T cells of mothers and their children.

This receptor was taken from a middle-aged woman in good health. The chain employs TRBV7-9 and TRBJ1-1; possibly TRBD1 for D (5 bases). The specimen was blood. CDR3 DNA sequence: TGTGCCAGCAGCGCGGACACGGACACTGAAGCTTTCTTT. Translated, it gives CASSADTDTEAFF.